This entry features one T cell receptor beta chain sequence. Antigen: not known. Per the germline V gene, CDR1 is MNHNS and CDR2 is SASEGT. The CDR3 is 13 amino acids. Deletions cut 5 bases from V and 3 bases from J, with 10 bases between. Genomic DNA, the template, was used for profiling of the TCR beta VDJ and CDR3. One entry per CDR3 protein results from TCRdb running MiXCR on the reads. The sample lists roughly 170,000 distinct CDR3 sequences, about 60% occurring once. This entry is derived from a study of CD8+CD57+ T cells in acquired aplastic anemia. Study background: Sorted CD4+ and CD8+ cells gave an average of approximately 3.1 ug of DNA.

Broader study findings: Statistical testing detected no significant gap in CD8+ Simpson's diversity between patients and controls. Both patients and controls carried the same twenty-nine CD8+ CDR3 sequences.

This TCR was sampled from a human donor in good health. Source material: sorted CD4+, CD8+, or CD8+CD57+ T cells (not recorded which) from PBMCs. This chain connects TRBV6-1 to TRBJ2-5; tentatively, D is TRBD1 (5 bases). CDR3 nucleotides: TGTGCCAGCAGTTACCAGACAGAAGAGACCCAGTACTTC. Its protein product is CASSYQTEETQYF.